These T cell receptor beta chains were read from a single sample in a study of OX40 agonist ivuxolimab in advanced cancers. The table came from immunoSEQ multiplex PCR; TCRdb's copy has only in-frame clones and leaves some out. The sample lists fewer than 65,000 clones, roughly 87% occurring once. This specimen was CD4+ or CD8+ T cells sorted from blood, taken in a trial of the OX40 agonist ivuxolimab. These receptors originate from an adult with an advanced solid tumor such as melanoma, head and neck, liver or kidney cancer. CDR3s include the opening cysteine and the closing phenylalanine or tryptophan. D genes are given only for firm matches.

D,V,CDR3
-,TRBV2,CASSEPRGNRVGNQPQHF
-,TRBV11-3,CASSVHLSEQFF
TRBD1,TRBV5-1,CASGRDRVDYEQFF
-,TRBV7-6,CASSTRHGYTF
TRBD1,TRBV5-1,CASRAGQGLNQPQHF
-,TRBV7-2,CASSLGTKTNYGYTF
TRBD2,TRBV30,CARSRAGPGTSGGVAYEQYF
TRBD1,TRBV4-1,CASSQDLGTGPVTNEKLFF
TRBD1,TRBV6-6,CASSKSGQGSNGYTF
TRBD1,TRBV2,CASSGQGVGNSPLHF
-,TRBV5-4,CASSFRGSGFVGEKLFF
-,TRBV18,CASSPPGGFPSYEQYF
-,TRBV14,CASSSGGVGYEQYF
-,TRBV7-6,CASSSDRNTEAFF
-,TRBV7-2,CASSPRVEETQYF
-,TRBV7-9,CASSPSTDTQYF
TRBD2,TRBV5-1,CASSLAASGSTYEQYF
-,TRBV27,CASRPWTDRWGNSPLHF
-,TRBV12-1,CASSFRPTISIKPHNFSNQPQHF
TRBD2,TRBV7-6,CASSLGTSGNTDTQYF
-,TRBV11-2,CASSPSRIQETQYF
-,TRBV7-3,CASSLTPGGRNTGELFF
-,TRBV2,CASSAGGATGNTIYF
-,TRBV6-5,CASSHRGRNTEAFF
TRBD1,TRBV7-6,CASSSTGTGAEAFF
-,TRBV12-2,CASRLERKRPNQPQHF
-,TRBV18,CASSPTSVYEQYF
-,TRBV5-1,CASSLRVSNTGELFF
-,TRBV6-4,CASSREFTDTQYF
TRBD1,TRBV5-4,CASSLGEGAGKLFF
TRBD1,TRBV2,CASSSQGAGNQPQHF
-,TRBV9,CASSVGAGNMNTEAFF
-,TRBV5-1,CASSPYGMETQYF